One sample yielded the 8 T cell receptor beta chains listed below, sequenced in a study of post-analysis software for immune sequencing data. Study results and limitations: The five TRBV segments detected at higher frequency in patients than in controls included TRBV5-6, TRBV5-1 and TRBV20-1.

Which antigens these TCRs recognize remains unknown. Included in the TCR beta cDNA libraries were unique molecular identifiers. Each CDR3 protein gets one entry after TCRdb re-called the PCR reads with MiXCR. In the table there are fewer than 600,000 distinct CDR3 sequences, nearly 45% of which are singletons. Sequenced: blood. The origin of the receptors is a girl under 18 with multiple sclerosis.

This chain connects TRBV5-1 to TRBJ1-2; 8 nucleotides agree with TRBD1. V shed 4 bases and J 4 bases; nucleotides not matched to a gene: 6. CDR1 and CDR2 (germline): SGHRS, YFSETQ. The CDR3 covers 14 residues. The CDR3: CASSQDTGGYGYTF. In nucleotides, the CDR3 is TGCGCCAGCAGCCAGGATACAGGGGGCTATGGCTACACCTTC.

In DNA, the CDR3 is TGTGCCAGCAAAGAGGACGCCGGAGGGAATTCACCCCTCCACTTT. It specifies CASKEDAGGNSPLHF. The chain recombines TRBV27 with TRBJ1-6, with D uncertain. Germline loops: CDR1 MNHEY, CDR2 SMNVEV (reference sequence). This CDR3 is built from 15 residues. Trimming took off 7 bases at V and 7 bases at J, with 17 bases between the two ends.

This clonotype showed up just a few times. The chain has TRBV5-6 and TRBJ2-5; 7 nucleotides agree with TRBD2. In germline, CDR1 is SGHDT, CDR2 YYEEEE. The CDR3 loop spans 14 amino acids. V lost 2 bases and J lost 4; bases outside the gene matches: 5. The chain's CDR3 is CASSLSGGGETQYF. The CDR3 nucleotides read TGTGCCAGCAGCTTATCTGGCGGGGGAGAGACCCAGTACTTC. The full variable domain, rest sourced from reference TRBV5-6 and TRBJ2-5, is DAGVTQSPTHLIKTRGQQVTLRCSPKSGHDTVSWYQQALGQGPQFIFQYYEEEERQRGNFPDRFSGHQFPNYSSELNVNALLLGDSALYLCASSLSGGGETQYFGPGTRLLVL.

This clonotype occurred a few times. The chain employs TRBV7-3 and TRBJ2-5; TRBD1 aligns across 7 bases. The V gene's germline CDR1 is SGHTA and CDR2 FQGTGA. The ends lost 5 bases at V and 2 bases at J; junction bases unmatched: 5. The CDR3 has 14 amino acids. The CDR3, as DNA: TGTGCCAGCAGCCCCTGGGGACAGCAAGAGACCCAGTACTTC. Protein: CASSPWGQQETQYF.

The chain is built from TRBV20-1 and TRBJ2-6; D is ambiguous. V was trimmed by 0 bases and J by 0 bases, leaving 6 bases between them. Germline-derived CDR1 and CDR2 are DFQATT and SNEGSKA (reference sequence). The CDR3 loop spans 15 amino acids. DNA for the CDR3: TGCAGTGCTAGAGAATGGTCCTCTGGGGCCAACGTCCTGACTTTC. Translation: CSAREWSSGANVLTF.

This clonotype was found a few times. The CDR3 sequence: CATSKLGTVDGAQYF. In DNA form, the CDR3 reads TGTGCCACCAGCAAATTAGGGACGGTGGACGGGGCCCAGTACTTC. The chain uses TRBV15 and TRBJ2-5; TRBD1 or TRBD2 may be the D gene (5 bases each). The germline V gene encodes CDR1 LNHNV and CDR2 YYDKDF (reference sequence). Trimming took 4 bases from V and 9 from J, leaving 21 bases between them. The CDR3 is 15 residues long.

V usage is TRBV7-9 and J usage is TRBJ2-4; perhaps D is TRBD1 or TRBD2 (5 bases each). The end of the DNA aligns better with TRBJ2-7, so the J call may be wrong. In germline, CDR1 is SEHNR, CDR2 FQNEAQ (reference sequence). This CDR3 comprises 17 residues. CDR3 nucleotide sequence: TGTGCCAGCAGCTTTAGTGGGGGAGCAGGGAAGGGTGACGAGCAGTACTTC. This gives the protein CASSFSGGAGKGDEQYF.

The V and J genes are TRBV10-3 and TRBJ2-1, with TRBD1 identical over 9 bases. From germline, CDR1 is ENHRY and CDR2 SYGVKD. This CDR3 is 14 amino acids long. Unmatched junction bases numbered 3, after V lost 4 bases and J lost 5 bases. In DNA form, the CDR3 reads TGTGCCATCAGTGGACAGGGGGTCCACAATGAGCAGTTCTTC. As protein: CAISGQGVHNEQFF.